The rows below give T cell receptor beta chains drawn from one sample of a study of T cells after posttransplantation cyclophosphamide. The protocol was immunoSEQ multiplex PCR, while the TCRdb copy is restricted to in-frame clones and leaves out a portion. Here the sample spans roughly 20,000 clones, approximately 98% being singletons. Sequenced input: naive CD4+ T cells sorted from PBMCs. These receptors originate from a man aged 35 to 55 in good health, CMV-negative, and a related stem cell transplant donor. CDR3s include the opening cysteine and the closing phenylalanine or tryptophan. The order of the fields is clone size, J gene, D gene, V gene, CDR3 length, CDR3 protein, CDR3 DNA. The D gene is left open where the match is weak. Rows may omit the clone size; those that give it use once, few, many or a size class.

NA	TRBJ1-2	NA	TRBV19	13	CASSPLANYGYTF	TGTGCCAGTAGTCCCCTGGCAAACTATGGCTACACCTTC
NA	TRBJ2-5	TRBD2	TRBV5-1	15	CASSLLAGEQETQYF	TGCGCCAGCAGCTTACTAGCGGGAGAGCAAGAGACCCAGTACTTC
once	TRBJ2-2	NA	TRBV29-1	13	CSVGRQAPGELFF	TGCAGCGTTGGGAGACAGGCTCCCGGGGAGCTGTTTTTT
NA	TRBJ2-1	NA	TRBV30	13	CAWSSEAVNEQFF	TGTGCCTGGAGTTCGGAGGCCGTGAATGAGCAGTTCTTC
NA	TRBJ2-7	NA	TRBV6-5	11	CASSRRGEQYF	TGTGCCAGCAGTCGCCGGGGGGAGCAGTACTTC
NA	TRBJ1-2	NA	TRBV29-1	13	CSVVGASFYGYTF	TGCAGCGTTGTGGGGGCTAGCTTCTATGGCTACACCTTC
NA	TRBJ2-7	TRBD2	TRBV5-4	16	CASSPRTSGQPYEQYF	TGTGCCAGCAGCCCTCGGACTAGCGGGCAACCCTACGAGCAGTACTTC
NA	TRBJ2-3	TRBD2	TRBV9	16	CASSVDSGRSTDTQYF	TGTGCCAGCAGCGTAGATAGCGGGAGAAGCACAGATACGCAGTATTTT
NA	TRBJ2-7	NA	TRBV29-1	14	CSVLTTGGAYEQYF	TGCAGCGTTTTGACCACCGGAGGCGCCTACGAGCAGTACTTC
NA	TRBJ1-2	TRBD1	TRBV19	15	CASTRRGQGQDGYTF	TGTGCCAGTACTCGGAGGGGACAGGGGCAGGATGGCTACACCTTC
NA	TRBJ2-7	TRBD1	TRBV6-1	15	CASRGGQGWTYEQYF	TGTGCCAGCAGGGGAGGACAGGGCTGGACCTACGAGCAGTACTTC
NA	TRBJ2-3	NA	TRBV19	18	CASSMSQFLRDIADTQYF	TGTGCCAGTAGTATGTCCCAGTTCCTACGGGACATAGCAGATACGCAGTATTTT
NA	TRBJ1-1	NA	TRBV30	13	CACKDSLNTEAFF	TGTGCCTGCAAGGACAGCTTGAACACTGAAGCTTTCTTT
NA	TRBJ2-3	TRBD2	TRBV28	18	CASLPPGLAGDGGDTQYF	TGTGCCAGCCTACCCCCCGGACTAGCGGGAGATGGAGGTGATACGCAGTATTTT
once	TRBJ1-1	NA	TRBV7-9	15	CASSILRGGVTEAFF	TGTGCCAGCAGCATTCTCCGAGGGGGGGTCACTGAAGCTTTCTTT
NA	TRBJ1-2	NA	TRBV5-4	16	CASSVPIQDFNYGYTF	TGTGCCAGCAGCGTACCAATTCAGGATTTCAACTATGGCTACACCTTC
NA	TRBJ2-3	TRBD2	TRBV30	15	CAWRAVAGAVDTQYF	TGTGCCTGGAGGGCCGTAGCGGGAGCTGTGGATACGCAGTATTTT
NA	TRBJ2-7	TRBD1	TRBV7-2	15	CASSRLRGGWYEQYF	TGTGCCAGCAGCCGTCTCCGAGGGGGCTGGTACGAGCAGTACTTC
NA	TRBJ1-3	NA	TRBV7-9	16	CASSPKGEGVRNTIYF	TGTGCCAGCAGCCCAAAAGGGGAAGGTGTTAGGAACACCATATATTTT
NA	TRBJ2-5	NA	TRBV5-1	14	CASSLGQNQETQYF	TGCGCCAGCAGCTTGGGGCAGAACCAAGAGACCCAGTACTTC
NA	TRBJ2-7	NA	TRBV7-3	15	CASSLTGVFPYEQYF	TGTGCCAGCAGCTTAACAGGGGTTTTCCCCTACGAGCAGTACTTC
NA	TRBJ1-1	NA	TRBV27	14	CASRPARLATEAFF	TGTGCCAGCAGGCCCGCTAGGCTTGCCACTGAAGCTTTCTTT
NA	TRBJ2-5	NA	TRBV7-2	15	CASSSETAVQETQYF	TGTGCCAGCAGCTCTGAGACAGCCGTACAAGAGACCCAGTACTTC
NA	TRBJ2-3	NA	TRBV29-1	14	CSLLGGSGTDTQYF	TGCAGCCTACTAGGAGGGAGTGGTACAGATACGCAGTATTTT
once	TRBJ2-7	NA	TRBV19	11	CASSIGYEQYF	TGTGCCAGTAGTATCGGGTACGAGCAGTACTTC
NA	TRBJ2-3	TRBD2	TRBV5-5	15	CASSATSGRTDTQYF	TGTGCCAGCAGCGCGACTAGCGGGAGAACAGATACGCAGTATTTT
NA	TRBJ1-3	NA	TRBV7-2	13	CASSPSPGSTIYF	TGTGCCAGCAGCCCGAGTCCAGGAAGCACCATATATTTT
NA	TRBJ2-1	TRBD2	TRBV27	17	CASSLGFSSGLLNEQFF	TGTGCCAGCAGTTTAGGCTTCTCTAGCGGCCTTCTCAATGAGCAGTTCTTC
NA	TRBJ2-5	NA	TRBV19	14	CASSIQGRQETQYF	TGTGCCAGTAGTATACAGGGGCGGCAAGAGACCCAGTACTTC
NA	TRBJ2-3	TRBD2	TRBV28	15	CASSITSGAPDTQYF	TGTGCCAGCAGTATTACTAGCGGGGCCCCCGATACGCAGTATTTT
NA	TRBJ2-5	TRBD1	TRBV7-9	16	CASSPNQGTGGETQYF	TGTGCCAGCAGCCCCAATCAGGGTACAGGGGGGGAGACCCAGTACTTC
NA	TRBJ2-2	NA	TRBV9	15	CASSGLLTSTGELFF	TGTGCCAGCAGCGGTCTTTTAACTAGCACCGGGGAGCTGTTTTTT
NA	TRBJ1-5	NA	TRBV2	15	CASTTAGGHNQPQHF	TGTGCCAGCACCACAGCGGGGGGCCACAATCAGCCCCAGCATTTT
once	TRBJ2-5	NA	TRBV11-3	13	CASSLEGAETQYF	TGTGCCAGCAGCTTAGAAGGGGCGGAGACCCAGTACTTC
once	TRBJ2-7	TRBD2	TRBV28	17	CASSAGTSGRFLSEQYF	TGTGCCAGCAGTGCCGGGACTAGCGGGAGATTCTTGAGCGAGCAGTACTTC
NA	TRBJ2-1	NA	TRBV5-4	16	CASSSSLVGIYNEQFF	TGTGCCAGCAGCTCTTCACTAGTGGGCATCTACAATGAGCAGTTCTTC
NA	TRBJ2-5	NA	TRBV2	15	CASSEAQGGGETQYF	TGTGCCAGCAGTGAAGCACAGGGGGGGGGAGAGACCCAGTACTTC
NA	TRBJ1-5	NA	TRBV30	15	CAWSSPRRGGQPQHF	TGTGCCTGGAGCTCCCCCAGGAGGGGAGGACAGCCCCAGCATTTT
NA	TRBJ1-5	NA	TRBV4-3	17	CASSQGRVFGVDQPQHF	TGCGCCAGCAGCCAAGGGAGGGTTTTCGGGGTTGATCAGCCCCAGCATTTT
NA	TRBJ2-1	NA	TRBV9	12	CASSPRFGEQFF	TGTGCCAGCAGCCCTCGTTTTGGCGAGCAGTTCTTC
few	TRBJ2-2	TRBD2	TRBV7-2	18	CASSLEASGRLSTGELFF	TGTGCCAGCAGCTTAGAAGCTAGCGGGAGGTTAAGCACCGGGGAGCTGTTTTTT
NA	TRBJ2-7	NA	TRBV19	16	CASSITQGMDLYEQYF	TGTGCCAGTAGTATAACTCAGGGTATGGACCTCTACGAGCAGTACTTC
once	TRBJ2-1	NA	TRBV28	16	CASHSTWGADYNEQFF	TGTGCCAGCCATTCTACCTGGGGAGCCGACTACAATGAGCAGTTCTTC
once	TRBJ2-7	NA	TRBV5-1	15	CASSLAPGSGYEQYF	TGCGCCAGCAGCTTGGCCCCCGGTAGCGGCTACGAGCAGTACTTC
NA	TRBJ2-4	NA	TRBV2	15	CASSEVRLAKNIQYF	TGTGCCAGCAGTGAGGTGAGGCTAGCCAAAAACATTCAGTACTTC
NA	TRBJ2-7	TRBD2	TRBV7-9	14	CASSRSGDLRGQYF	TGTGCCAGCAGCCGGAGCGGGGATCTACGAGGGCAGTACTTC
NA	TRBJ1-2	NA	TRBV6-1	15	CASRNTGDSNYGYTF	TGTGCCAGCAGGAATACAGGAGACTCTAACTATGGCTACACCTTC
NA	TRBJ2-1	NA	TRBV6-1	14	CASSESSPYNEQFF	TGTGCCAGCAGTGAAAGCTCCCCTTACAATGAGCAGTTCTTC
NA	TRBJ1-2	TRBD1	TRBV28	12	CAVRDSLYGYTF	TGTGCCGTCCGGGACAGCCTTTATGGCTACACCTTC
NA	TRBJ2-1	TRBD1	TRBV18	15	CASSSRDRAYNEQFF	TGTGCCAGCTCATCCCGGGACAGAGCCTACAATGAGCAGTTCTTC
NA	TRBJ2-7	NA	TRBV7-2	12	CASSLAIGVQYF	TGTGCCAGCAGCTTAGCGATTGGAGTGCAGTACTTC
NA	TRBJ2-7	NA	TRBV7-6	13	CASSLQGTYEQYF	TGTGCCAGCAGCTTACAGGGGACCTACGAGCAGTACTTC
NA	TRBJ2-7	TRBD1	TRBV19	15	CASSSGQGSTYEQYF	TGTGCCAGTAGTTCAGGACAGGGGAGTACCTACGAGCAGTACTTC
NA	TRBJ2-7	TRBD1	TRBV30	14	CAWTADRGSYEQYF	TGTGCCTGGACCGCGGACAGGGGATCCTACGAGCAGTACTTC
NA	TRBJ1-1	TRBD1	TRBV7-8	15	CASSLEIRGLTEAFF	TGTGCCAGCAGCTTAGAAATTAGGGGGCTTACTGAAGCTTTCTTT
NA	TRBJ1-5	NA	TRBV9	13	CASSVEGSGIQHF	TGTGCCAGCAGCGTAGAAGGTAGCGGCATCCAGCATTTT
once	TRBJ2-1	TRBD1	TRBV10-3	14	CAASPRGMDNEQFF	TGTGCCGCCTCCCCCAGGGGGATGGACAATGAGCAGTTCTTC